This T cell receptor (beta chain) derives from a study of cytomegalovirus exposure and HLA in healthy donors. In the study overall: Later analysis reported that the roughly 130 validation repertoires shared the platform of the 600 to 750 first-cohort repertoires. Overall study findings and caveats: Researchers reported that a few CMV-associated chains were confirmed in vitro as CMV antigen-specific. Subsequent analysis of the approximately 120 validation repertoires found a tendency for first-cohort TCR clusters to co-occur. Associated with cytomegalovirus, according to the listing, were around 170 TCR beta chains.

To note about this clone: Its specificity is unknown. The sample holds other DNA sequences that translate to the same CDR3.

Sequenced by immunoSEQ multiplex PCR; TCRdb stores in-frame clones only, minus some. The sample has some 330,000 clones; just over 85% are singletons. Trimming took 1 base from V and 3 from J; bases not matched to a gene: 2. CDR1 and CDR2 (germline): SQVTM, ANQGSEA. The CDR3 has 14 residues. The sample was PBMCs. The receptor's source is a woman aged 18-29 years in good health and CMV-seronegative. The V and J genes are TRBV29-1 and TRBJ2-3; 9 nucleotides line up with TRBD2. The CDR3 nucleotides are TGCAGCGTTGAAGGGGGACTAGCTACAGATACGCAGTATTTT. It encodes CSVEGGLATDTQYF.